Reported below is one TCR beta chain. As yet, its antigen is unknown. The CDR3 has 13 residues. The germline CDR1 and CDR2 sequences are SGHTA and FQGNSA. The V gene lost 1 base and the J gene lost 10 bases, with 13 bases spanning the gap. Treatment denoted: around 19 received Ad26.COV2.S at low or high dose, single or two shots; several received placebo; per-sample allocation not given. The samples were gathered on day 63 after the first injection of vaccine or placebo. The shot given was an Ad26 vector that makes Wuhan-strain SARS-CoV-2 spike. Clones were read by immunoSEQ multiplex PCR, and TCRdb kept only the in-frame ones, dropping some. The sample includes roughly 700,000 clones, more than 70% seen only once; the top ten take approximately 1.5%. This sample stems from a study of Ad26.COV2.S vaccination and SARS-CoV-2 variants. Regarding the study as a whole: Total T cell responses, in the TCR breadth and depth analyses, may have been underestimated. Substantial breadth was reported for post-vaccination spike-specific CD8+ and CD4+ T cells.

The receptor comes from a person between 18 and 65 years old who received the Ad26.COV2.S COVID-19 vaccine or a placebo. The V gene is TRBV7-2, the J gene TRBJ1-1, with D unclear. Source: peripheral blood, taken in a trial of Ad26.COV2.S vaccine versus placebo. CDR3 sequence: CASSLGFLPGAFF. CDR3 DNA sequence: TGTGCCAGCAGCTTAGGATTCTTACCTGGAGCTTTCTTT.